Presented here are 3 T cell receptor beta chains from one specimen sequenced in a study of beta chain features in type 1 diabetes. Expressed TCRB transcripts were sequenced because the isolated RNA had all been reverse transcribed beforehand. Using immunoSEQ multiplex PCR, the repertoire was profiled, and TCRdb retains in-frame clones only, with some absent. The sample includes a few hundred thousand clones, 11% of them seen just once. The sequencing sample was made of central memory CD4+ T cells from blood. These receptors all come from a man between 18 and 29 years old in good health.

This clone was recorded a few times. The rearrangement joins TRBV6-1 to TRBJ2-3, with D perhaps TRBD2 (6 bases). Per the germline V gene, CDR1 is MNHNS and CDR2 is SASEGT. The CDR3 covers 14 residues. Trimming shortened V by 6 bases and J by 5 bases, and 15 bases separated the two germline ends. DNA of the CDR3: TGTGCCAGCAGGGGGCGGGGAGTTAGAGATACGCAGTATTTT. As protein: CASRGRGVRDTQYF.

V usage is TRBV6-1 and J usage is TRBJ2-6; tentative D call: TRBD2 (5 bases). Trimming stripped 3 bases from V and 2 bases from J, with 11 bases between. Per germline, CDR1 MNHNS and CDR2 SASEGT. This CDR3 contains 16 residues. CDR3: CASSDPRVAGANVLTF. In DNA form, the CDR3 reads TGTGCCAGCAGTGACCCGAGGGTCGCTGGGGCCAACGTCCTGACTTTC.

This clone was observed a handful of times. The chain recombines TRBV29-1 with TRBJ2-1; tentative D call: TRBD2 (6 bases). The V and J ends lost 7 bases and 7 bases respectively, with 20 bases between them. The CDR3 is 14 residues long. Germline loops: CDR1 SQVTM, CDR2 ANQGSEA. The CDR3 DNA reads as TGCAGCGCCCTAGGAGGGCAGGGTAGGAATGAGCAGTTCTTC. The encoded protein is CSALGGQGRNEQFF.